These T cell receptor beta chains were read from a single sample in a study of identical twins. TCRdb passed the 5' RACE reads through MiXCR, listing each CDR3 protein once. The sample shows 650,000 to 750,000 distinct CDR3 sequences, 21% of them seen only once. The same sample was also studied in work on T cells expressing NK-cell markers.

The sequenced material came from PBMCs. These receptor sequences come from a woman aged 18-30 years in good health. The CDR3 runs from the conserved cysteine through the conserved F or W. The D gene is left open where the match is weak. Part of the rows lack a size; the others show once, few, many or a class for expanded clones.

NA	TRBV9	TRBD2	TRBJ2-1	CASSVEVAGGEQFF	TGTGCCAGCAGCGTAGAAGTAGCGGGGGGTGAGCAGTTCTTC
many	TRBV10-3	TRBD1	TRBJ2-1	CAIRPDREAYNEQFF	TGTGCCATCAGGCCCGACAGGGAAGCCTACAATGAGCAGTTCTTC
few	TRBV7-3	NA	TRBJ2-2	CASSIKGPTGELFF	TGTGCCAGCAGCATCAAAGGGCCCACCGGGGAGCTGTTTTTT
NA	TRBV2	TRBD1	TRBJ1-1	CASSKLGTANTEAFF	TGTGCCAGCAGTAAACTCGGGACAGCCAACACTGAAGCTTTCTTT
NA	TRBV2	TRBD2	TRBJ2-3	CASSEKTSGRSGTQYF	TGTGCCAGCAGTGAAAAGACTAGCGGCCGTTCGGGTACGCAGTATTTT
many	TRBV5-5	NA	TRBJ1-1	CASSFGRDTEAFF	TGTGCCAGCAGCTTCGGCAGGGACACTGAAGCTTTCTTT
few	TRBV6-2/TRBV6-3	NA	TRBJ2-1	CASSYYRINEQFF	TGTGCCAGCAGTTACTACAGGATCAATGAGCAGTTCTTC
NA	TRBV7-6	NA	TRBJ2-2	CASSTGAASTGELFF	TGTGCCAGCAGCACAGGTGCGGCTAGCACCGGGGAGCTGTTTTTT
few	TRBV11-2	NA	TRBJ1-5	CASSLGRSTPQHF	TGTGCCAGCAGCTTGGGGCGCTCTACGCCCCAGCATTTT
few	TRBV6-2/TRBV6-3	TRBD2	TRBJ2-3	CASSYGRESDTQYF	TGTGCCAGCAGTTACGGGCGGGAGTCAGATACGCAGTATTTT
many	TRBV7-2	NA	TRBJ2-3	CASSLVRESTDTQYF	TGTGCCAGCAGCTTAGTACGGGAGAGCACAGATACGCAGTATTTT
many	TRBV20-1	NA	TRBJ1-2	CSARDNAGEDGYTF	TGCAGTGCTAGAGATAATGCAGGGGAAGATGGCTACACCTTC
NA	TRBV13	TRBD1	TRBJ1-2	CASSDPGQGIHGYTF	TGTGCCAGCAGCGACCCGGGACAGGGTATTCATGGCTACACCTTC
NA	TRBV29-1	TRBD2	TRBJ2-3	CSVAGTSGSPDTQYF	TGCAGCGTTGCGGGGACTAGCGGGAGTCCAGATACGCAGTATTTT
few	TRBV7-2	NA	TRBJ1-6	CASSIQHGVWSSPLHF	TGTGCCAGCAGCATCCAGCACGGCGTATGGAGTTCACCCCTCCACTTT
few	TRBV2	TRBD1	TRBJ2-1	CASSVQGAGQFF	TGTGCCAGCAGCGTACAGGGGGCGGGGCAGTTCTTC
few	TRBV12-3/TRBV12-4	TRBD2	TRBJ2-3	CASSLALAGEADTQYF	TGTGCCAGCAGTTTAGCGCTAGCGGGAGAAGCAGATACGCAGTATTTT
many	TRBV5-1	TRBD2	TRBJ2-3	CASSLGASGLGDTQYF	TGCGCCAGCAGCTTGGGGGCTAGCGGCCTCGGGGATACGCAGTATTTT
NA	TRBV7-6	NA	TRBJ2-1	CASSLDLAGTANEQFF	TGTGCCAGCAGCCTAGACCTCGCGGGAACGGCCAATGAGCAGTTCTTC
few	TRBV5-1	NA	TRBJ2-6	CASSLALRTSGANVLTF	TGCGCCAGCAGCTTGGCGTTGCGTACTTCTGGGGCCAACGTCCTGACTTTC
NA	TRBV12-3/TRBV12-4	TRBD2	TRBJ2-1	CASSPGLGAYNEQFF	TGTGCCAGCAGTCCGGGACTAGGGGCCTACAATGAGCAGTTCTTC
NA	TRBV20-1	NA	TRBJ2-7	CSAKQSYEQYF	TGCAGTGCTAAACAGAGCTACGAGCAGTACTTC
NA	TRBV20-1	NA	TRBJ2-1	CSARDEQRFYNEQFF	TGCAGTGCTAGAGATGAGCAGCGTTTCTACAATGAGCAGTTCTTC
few	TRBV6-1	TRBD1	TRBJ1-1	CANGQGGTTEAFF	TGTGCCAACGGACAGGGCGGCACCACTGAAGCTTTCTTT
many	TRBV5-1	TRBD2	TRBJ2-1	CASSLSTLAGGYNEQFF	TGCGCCAGCAGCTTGAGCACCCTAGCGGGAGGATACAATGAGCAGTTCTTC
many	TRBV20-1	NA	TRBJ2-7	CSAPTGDSYEQYF	TGCAGTGCTCCGACCGGGGACTCCTACGAGCAGTACTTC
NA	TRBV9	NA	TRBJ2-2	CASSIRGGTGELFF	TGTGCCAGCAGCATCAGGGGAGGGACCGGGGAGCTGTTTTTT
many	TRBV7-8	TRBD1	TRBJ1-5	CASSYYVGTGDNDQPQHF	TGTGCCAGCAGCTATTATGTGGGGACAGGGGATAACGATCAGCCCCAGCATTTT
NA	TRBV6-1	NA	TRBJ2-3	CASSLLGLRTDTQYF	TGTGCCAGCAGTCTGCTGGGCCTGCGCACAGATACGCAGTATTTT
few	TRBV12-3/TRBV12-4	TRBD1	TRBJ2-7	CASSGTGANYEQYF	TGTGCCAGCAGCGGGACAGGGGCCAACTACGAGCAGTACTTC
NA	TRBV20-1	TRBD2	TRBJ2-7	CSAFRSGGSSAYEQYF	TGCAGTGCCTTTCGGTCTGGCGGGAGTTCCGCCTACGAGCAGTACTTC
NA	TRBV6-5	NA	TRBJ1-4	CASRPAGEKLFF	TGTGCCAGCAGGCCTGCGGGTGAAAAACTGTTTTTT
few	TRBV11-2	TRBD2	TRBJ2-7	CASSLVGGSGRLEQYF	TGTGCCAGCAGCTTAGTGGGGGGCAGCGGGAGGCTCGAGCAGTACTTC
many	TRBV12-3/TRBV12-4	TRBD2	TRBJ2-1	CASSLWGGPNEQFF	TGTGCCAGCAGTTTATGGGGAGGGCCGAATGAGCAGTTCTTC
many	TRBV12-3/TRBV12-4	NA	TRBJ1-2	CASSLEGGPYGYTF	TGTGCCAGCAGTCTAGAAGGAGGCCCCTATGGCTACACCTTC
NA	TRBV7-2	TRBD2	TRBJ2-5	CASSSKRGRETQYF	TGTGCCAGCAGCTCAAAGCGGGGTCGGGAGACCCAGTACTTC
few	TRBV5-1	NA	TRBJ1-4	CASSSTTGPRPTNEKLFF	TGCGCCAGCAGCTCGACTACAGGGCCCCGCCCGACTAATGAAAAACTGTTTTTT
many	TRBV5-1	NA	TRBJ2-5	CASSLGLHQETQYF	TGCGCCAGCAGCTTGGGACTTCATCAAGAGACCCAGTACTTC
NA	TRBV12-3/TRBV12-4	NA	TRBJ2-1	CASIPRAGLAYNEQFF	TGTGCCAGCATCCCGAGAGCGGGCCTCGCCTACAATGAGCAGTTCTTC
NA	TRBV12-3/TRBV12-4	NA	TRBJ1-2	CASSFSYYGYTF	TGTGCCAGCAGTTTCTCATATTATGGCTACACCTTC
NA	TRBV5-6	NA	TRBJ1-2	CASSLLTGRGNYGYTF	TGTGCCAGCAGCTTGCTTACAGGGAGAGGAAACTATGGCTACACCTTC
many	TRBV12-3/TRBV12-4	NA	TRBJ2-5	CASSSTEYAQETQYF	TGTGCCAGCAGTTCCACGGAGTACGCTCAAGAGACCCAGTACTTC
few	TRBV4-3	TRBD2	TRBJ2-1	CASSQDAGTSSYNEQFF	TGCGCCAGCAGCCAAGACGCCGGGACTAGCTCCTACAATGAGCAGTTCTTC
many	TRBV25-1	NA	TRBJ2-7	CASMWSYEQYF	TGTGCCAGCATGTGGTCCTACGAGCAGTACTTC
NA	TRBV20-1	TRBD1	TRBJ2-1	CSYKTGSNNEQFF	TGCAGTTACAAGACAGGGAGTAACAATGAGCAGTTCTTC
many	TRBV5-5	NA	TRBJ2-1	CASSLRGLGNEQFF	TGTGCCAGCAGCCTACGGGGCTTAGGGAATGAGCAGTTCTTC
NA	TRBV10-3	NA	TRBJ2-1	CAISDDSISYNEQFF	TGTGCCATCAGTGATGATAGCATATCCTACAATGAGCAGTTCTTC
once	TRBV6-5	NA	TRBJ1-2	CASSHVKGGNGYTF	TGTGCCAGCAGTCACGTAAAAGGAGGAAATGGCTACACCTTC
few	TRBV7-2	NA	TRBJ1-2	CASSLGPVEDNYGYTF	TGTGCCAGCAGCTTAGGGCCAGTAGAAGACAACTATGGCTACACCTTC
many	TRBV6-4	TRBD2	TRBJ2-3	CASSETSGTDTQYF	TGTGCCAGCAGTGAAACTAGCGGCACAGATACGCAGTATTTT
NA	TRBV6-5	NA	TRBJ1-3	CASSYSFSGNTIYF	TGTGCCAGCAGTTACTCGTTCTCTGGAAACACCATATATTTT
NA	TRBV20-1	TRBD2	TRBJ2-3	CSARTTSSTQYF	TGCAGTGCTAGAACGACTAGCTCCACGCAGTATTTT
NA	TRBV20-1	NA	TRBJ2-3	CSARDNAGPTPKLDTQYF	TGCAGTGCTAGAGATAACGCAGGGCCAACCCCAAAGTTAGATACGCAGTATTTT
few	TRBV7-8	NA	TRBJ1-3	CASSLVMWNTIYF	TGTGCCAGCAGCTTAGTCATGTGGAACACCATATATTTT
NA	TRBV18	NA	TRBJ2-3	CASSPPIVRSTDTQYF	TGTGCCAGCTCACCACCTATCGTACGATCCACAGATACGCAGTATTTT
many	TRBV5-1	NA	TRBJ1-1	CASSLYQVNTEAFF	TGCGCCAGCAGCTTATACCAGGTGAACACTGAAGCTTTCTTT